Below, 20 T cell receptor beta chains from the same sample are listed, as sequenced in a study of cytomegalovirus exposure and HLA in healthy donors. The PCR contained 60 Vbeta and 13 Jbeta primers. Sequenced by immunoSEQ multiplex PCR; TCRdb stores in-frame clones only, minus some. The sample lists roughly 240,000 clones; about three quarters were seen once. Sequencing was done on a sample of PBMCs. The receptors stem from a boy aged 5-17 years in good health and CMV-seronegative.

This chain uses TRBV5-4 with TRBJ2-2; 11 nucleotides line up with TRBD2. The CDR3 consists of 16 residues. Looked up from germline, CDR1 is SGHNT and CDR2 is YYREEE (reference sequence). The ends lost 0 bases at V and 6 bases at J; junction bases unmatched: 4. Here the CDR3 reads CASSLALAGGAGELFF. The CDR3, as DNA: TGTGCCAGCAGCTTGGCCTTAGCGGGAGGGGCCGGGGAGCTGTTTTTT. Using reference TRBV5-4 and TRBJ2-2 for the parts outside the CDR3, the full variable domain is ETGVTQSPTHLIKTRGQQVTLRCSSQSGHNTVSWYQQALGQGPQFIFQYYREEENGRGNFPPRFSGLQFPNYSSELNVNALELDDSALYLCASSLALAGGAGELFFGEGSRLTVL.

This chain connects TRBV7-9 to TRBJ2-5, with 12 bases aligning to TRBD2. This CDR3 is built from 16 residues. V lost 4 bases, J lost 0 bases, and 3 bases stayed unmatched. Germline V CDR1 and CDR2: SEHNR, FQNEAQ (reference sequence). The CDR3 DNA reads as TGTGCCAGCAGCTGGCTAGCGGGAGGGTACCAAGAGACCCAGTACTTC. Encoded protein: CASSWLAGGYQETQYF.

This clone was picked up a small number of times. CDR3 sequence reads: CASSVGPGGAGSPLHF. CDR3 coding DNA: TGTGCCAGCAGCGTAGGGCCAGGGGGAGCAGGGTCACCCCTCCACTTT. The V and J genes are TRBV9 and TRBJ1-6, with 7 bases aligning to TRBD1. The V segment lost 0 bases and the J segment 10 bases; nucleotides outside the gene matches: 10. This CDR3 is built from 16 residues. Germline CDR1 reads SGDLS; CDR2 reads YYNGEE.

The chain couples TRBV4-1 to TRBJ1-4; 9 nucleotides align to TRBD1. This CDR3 is built from 15 residues. V was clipped by 4 bases and J by 10 bases; unmatched bases: 10. Germline assignment: CDR1 MGHRA and CDR2 YSYEKL. In DNA form, the CDR3 reads TGCGCCAGCAGCCCCCTAGGGACAGGGCATGGAAAACTGTTTTTT. Protein: CASSPLGTGHGKLFF.

The chain uses TRBV30 and TRBJ2-7; D may be TRBD2 (5 bases). V was pared by 2 bases and J by 0 bases, with 14 bases between. CDR1 and CDR2 from the germline V gene are GTSNPN and SVGIG (reference sequence). The CDR3 runs 15 residues. CDR3 in DNA: TGTGCCTGGAGTCGCAGAATCAGCGGCTCCTACGAGCAGTACTTC. It specifies CAWSRRISGSYEQYF.

The rearrangement joins TRBV30 to TRBJ1-1, with unresolved D. The CDR3 contains 15 residues. CDR1 is GTSNPN, CDR2 SVGIG, per germline (reference sequence). V shed 1 base and J shed 0 bases, with 12 bases lying between them. The CDR3 protein is CAWSEWSGMNTEAFF. The DNA for the CDR3 is TGTGCCTGGAGTGAGTGGTCAGGCATGAACACTGAAGCTTTCTTT. Full variable domain (rest looked up from reference TRBV30 and TRBJ1-1): SQTIHQWPATLVQPVGSPLSLECTVEGTSNPNLYWYRQAAGRGLQLLFYSVGIGQISSEVPQNLSASRPQDRQFILSSKKLLLSDSGFYLCAWSEWSGMNTEAFFGQGTRLTVV.

This clone was picked up a small number of times. This sequence joins TRBV30 and TRBJ2-1; possibly TRBD2 for D (5 bases). Per the germline V gene, CDR1 is GTSNPN and CDR2 is SVGIG (reference sequence). V lost 0 bases and J 15 bases, leaving 18 bases between the germline ends. CDR3 length: 13 amino acids. The CDR3 sequence is CAWSVRGTTAWFF. The CDR3 bases are TGTGCCTGGAGTGTACGGGGAACTACGGCGTGGTTCTTC.

The chain couples TRBV5-1 to TRBJ2-7; 13 bases are shared with TRBD2. The CDR3 runs 17 residues. Per germline, CDR1 SGHRS and CDR2 YFSETQ. After removal of 1 base from V and 5 bases from J, the junction contained 9 bases not matched to a gene. The CDR3 sequence: CASSLTILAGGTHEQYF. The DNA for the CDR3 is TGCGCCAGCAGCTTGACAATACTAGCGGGAGGGACCCACGAGCAGTACTTC.

This sequence joins TRBV7-9 and TRBJ1-4, with 10 bases fitting TRBD1. With V trimmed by 8 bases and J by 7 bases, 7 bases remained unmatched. There are 14 residues in the CDR3. CDR1 is SEHNR, CDR2 FQNEAQ, per germline (reference sequence). The CDR3 DNA follows: TGTGCCAGCGGAGGACAGGGGGTGACTGAAAAACTGTTTTTT. It translates to CASGGQGVTEKLFF.

The rearrangement links TRBV10-1 to TRBJ1-5, with 8 nucleotides matching TRBD1. The germline V gene has CDR1 WNHNN and CDR2 SYGVQD (reference sequence). V shed 4 bases and J 0 bases; nucleotides not matched to a gene: 14. The CDR3 sequence is 19 residues long. The CDR3 DNA follows: TGCGCCAGCAGTGGGACAGGGCCCACCCGAACGAATAGCAATCAGCCCCAGCATTTT. As protein: CASSGTGPTRTNSNQPQHF.

Here the CDR3 reads CASSLNSNTEAFF. The DNA of the CDR3 is TGCGCCAGCAGCTTGAACTCGAACACTGAAGCTTTCTTT. The chain is built from TRBV5-1 and TRBJ1-1; D gene ambiguous. The CDR3 extends over 13 amino acids. V gave up 1 base and J gave up 1 base, with 5 bases separating them. Germline CDR1 and CDR2: SGHRS and YFSETQ.

V usage is TRBV14 and J usage is TRBJ2-3; the D gene is possibly TRBD1 (8 bases). Trimming took 4 bases from V and 4 from J, leaving 12 bases between them. Germline lookup yields CDR1 SGHDN and CDR2 FVKESK. This CDR3 has 14 amino acids. The CDR3 bases are TGTGCCAGCAGCCGACAGGGGAGGGCAGATACGCAGTATTTT. This codes for CASSRQGRADTQYF.

The V and J genes are TRBV30 and TRBJ1-5; D is possibly TRBD1 (5 bases). The CDR3 is made up of 13 amino acids. V lost 2 bases to trimming and J lost 5 bases, with 10 bases between them. CDR1 and CDR2 from the germline V gene are GTSNPN and SVGIG (reference sequence). The CDR3 reads CAWSLGRDQPQHF. The CDR3 nucleotides are TGTGCCTGGAGTTTGGGCAGGGATCAGCCCCAGCATTTT. Full variable domain (outside the CDR3, taken from reference TRBV30 and TRBJ1-5): SQTIHQWPATLVQPVGSPLSLECTVEGTSNPNLYWYRQAAGRGLQLLFYSVGIGQISSEVPQNLSASRPQDRQFILSSKKLLLSDSGFYLCAWSLGRDQPQHFGDGTRLSIL.

This sequence joins TRBV30 and TRBJ2-7; the D gene is possibly TRBD2 (6 bases). The CDR3 is 13 amino acids. Per the germline V gene, CDR1 is GTSNPN and CDR2 is SVGIG (reference sequence). Trimming removed 4 bases at V and 4 bases at J, with 14 bases between. The CDR3, as DNA: TGTGCCTGGACCCTCGGGAGTCGGTACGAGCAGTACTTC. Encoded protein: CAWTLGSRYEQYF. Full variable domain (remainder filled in from reference TRBV30 and TRBJ2-7): SQTIHQWPATLVQPVGSPLSLECTVEGTSNPNLYWYRQAAGRGLQLLFYSVGIGQISSEVPQNLSASRPQDRQFILSSKKLLLSDSGFYLCAWTLGSRYEQYFGPGTRLTVT.

This sequence joins TRBV7-9 and TRBJ1-2, with D possibly TRBD1 on 6 matching bases. The CDR3 is made up of 14 amino acids. Germline V gene lookup returns CDR1 SEHNR and CDR2 FQNEAQ (reference sequence). The germline V and J ends were trimmed by 5 bases and 1 base, with 11 bases remaining between them. For the CDR3, the DNA is TGTGCCAGCAGCCCATGGACAGATAACTATGGCTACACCTTC. It is translated as CASSPWTDNYGYTF.

V and J are TRBV27 and TRBJ2-5; 7 nucleotides line up with TRBD1. The CDR3 length is 15 residues. With 2 bases clipped from V and 1 base from J, the junction kept 4 bases outside the gene matches. CDR1 and CDR2 (germline): MNHEY, SMNVEV (reference sequence). CDR3 bases: TGTGCCAGCAGTTTAGAGGGACAGTCCCAAGAGACCCAGTACTTC. As protein: CASSLEGQSQETQYF.

A few counts support this clone. Other DNA variants within this sample encode the same CDR3. The V gene is TRBV30, the J gene TRBJ1-5, with 7 bases matching TRBD1. J was trimmed by 4 bases and V by 0 bases; bases with no gene match: 0. Germline CDR1 reads GTSNPN; CDR2 reads SVGIG (reference sequence). The CDR3 contains 13 residues. The CDR3 loop is CAWSVQGNQPQHF. The CDR3 DNA is TGTGCCTGGAGTGTACAGGGGAATCAGCCCCAGCATTTT.

The chain carries TRBV10-1 and TRBJ1-1; D unclear. The V gene's germline CDR1 is WNHNN and CDR2 SYGVQD (reference sequence). This CDR3 has 15 amino acids. The germline V and J ends were trimmed by 3 bases and 2 bases, with 13 bases remaining between them. The CDR3 region has the DNA TGCGCCAGCAGTGACTCTACCGCCCCAAACACTGAAGCTTTCTTT. Amino acid sequence: CASSDSTAPNTEAFF.

This chain joins TRBV2 and TRBJ1-2, with D maybe TRBD1 (5 bases). Germline V gene lookup returns CDR1 SNHLY and CDR2 FYNNEI. The ends were cut back, 2 bases at V and 8 bases at J, with 12 bases in the middle. The CDR3 spans 13 residues. CDR3 bases: TGTGCCAGCAGTGAAATCCAGGGTGGAGGCTACACCTTC. As protein: CASSEIQGGGYTF.

The chain couples TRBV7-9 to TRBJ2-7, with 8 bases lining up with TRBD1. Trimming took 5 bases from V and 7 from J; bases not matched to a gene: 10. Germline V gives CDR1 SEHNR, CDR2 FQNEAQ (reference sequence). This CDR3 has 14 amino acids. The CDR3 loop reads CASSRQGSRWEQYF. The CDR3 coding sequence is TGTGCCAGCAGCCGACAGGGGTCTAGGTGGGAGCAGTACTTC.